This TCR beta chain derives from a study of T cells in localized non-small cell lung cancer. Study-wide results and caveats: The greatest T cell clonality was found in uninvolved adjacent lung (higher than in tumor). When the top 100 tumor clones were examined, a median roughly 62 of them also appeared in the adjacent lung, which was paired and uninvolved. Sequencing covered just one tumor region, so heterogeneity cannot be ruled out.

The table came from immunoSEQ multiplex PCR; TCRdb's copy has only in-frame clones and leaves some out. The sample has some 30,000 clones; around 93% are singletons. This CDR3 spans 14 amino acids. Trimming removed 8 bases from V and 3 bases from J, with 16 bases in between. Germline lookup yields CDR1 SGHTA and CDR2 FQGNSA. Remarks on this clone: Its antigen is currently unknown.

V and J are TRBV7-2 and TRBJ1-2; the D is unclear. Specimen: PBMCs, collected before any cancer treatment. The TCR sequence derives from a man aged 40 to 70 with stage II lung adenocarcinoma. Here the CDR3 DNA reads TGTGCCAGCGGCAATATTTACCGGTACTATGGCTACACCTTC. Residues: CASGNIYRYYGYTF.